This T cell receptor beta chain was recovered during a study of regulatory T cells in long-lasting Graves disease. This clonotype was counted many times. What it recognizes is unknown. Building of the TCR beta libraries involved iRepertoire HTBI primers and Arm-PCR of CDR3 regions. Using its own MiXCR run on the multiplex PCR reads, TCRdb lists one record per CDR3 protein. Of about 470,000 distinct CDR3 sequences in the sample, about a fifth were seen once. Study conclusions and caveats: Persistent cases of Graves' showed reduced TCR diversity relative to newly diagnosed patients. Peripheral blood, not thyroid tissue, was the sole material studied.

Regarding time point: persistent/refractory GD, antithyroid drugs over 5 years with positive TRAb. PBMC RNA was the source of the TCR library. The ends lost 0 bases at V and 7 bases at J; junction bases unmatched: 7. The length of the CDR3 is 15 residues. Looked up from germline, CDR1 is SGHRS and CDR2 is YFSETQ. This receptor was identified in a female donor with Graves disease. The input for sequencing was peripheral blood mononuclear cells (PBMCs), taken when the disease was refractory, from a patient treated with antithyroid drugs. The J gene is TRBJ2-7, the V gene TRBV5-1; 10 bases are a match to TRBD2. Here the CDR3 DNA reads TGCGCCAGCAGCTTGGTGCCAGCGGGAGGGAATGAGCAGTACTTC. Its protein product is CASSLVPAGGNEQYF.